This T cell receptor (beta chain) was recovered during a study of monozygotic twins with inflammatory bowel disease. A note on this clonotype: No antigen is known for it.

A 2.5 ml blood sample was drawn per donor. Every TCR library consumed 3500 ng of total RNA. TCRdb reanalyzed the 5' RACE reads and collapses them to one entry per CDR3 protein, without DNA. The sample has roughly 90,000 distinct CDR3 sequences, and its top ten clones hold about 8%. Overall study results and limits: Especially where disease activity was present, IBD patients had fewer clonotypes in common with others than healthy twins did. Distinction of different T cell subtypes was not possible.

The CDR3 consists of 15 residues. Germline values: CDR1 SGHAT, CDR2 FQNNGV. What was sequenced was blood. This sequence was found in a human donor with ulcerative colitis or Crohn's disease, or a healthy co-twin of an affected twin (not recorded which). V usage is TRBV11-2 and J usage is TRBJ1-1; TCRdb's D gene call, TRBD1, goes unchecked for lack of DNA. The CDR3 is CASSPIWDREDEAFF.